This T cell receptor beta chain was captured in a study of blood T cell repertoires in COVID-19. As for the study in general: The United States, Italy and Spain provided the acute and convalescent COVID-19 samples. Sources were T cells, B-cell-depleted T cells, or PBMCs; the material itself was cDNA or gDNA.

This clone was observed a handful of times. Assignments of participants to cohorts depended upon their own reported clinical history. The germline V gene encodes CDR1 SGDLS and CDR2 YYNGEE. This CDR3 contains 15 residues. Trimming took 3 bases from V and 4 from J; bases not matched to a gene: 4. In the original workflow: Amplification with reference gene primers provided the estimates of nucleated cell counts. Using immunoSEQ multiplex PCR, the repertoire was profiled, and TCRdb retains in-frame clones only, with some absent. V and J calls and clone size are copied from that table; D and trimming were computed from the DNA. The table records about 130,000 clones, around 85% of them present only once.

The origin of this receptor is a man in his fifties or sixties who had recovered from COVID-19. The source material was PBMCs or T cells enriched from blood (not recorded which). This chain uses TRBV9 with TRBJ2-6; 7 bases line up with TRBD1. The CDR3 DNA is TGTGCCAGCAGCGCTGACAGGGTCGGGGCCAACGTCCTGACTTTC. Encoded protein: CASSADRVGANVLTF.